This entry lists 7 T cell receptor beta chains sequenced from one sample in a study of human T cells and chemical hapten exposure. Noted time point: pre-sensitization, week 0. Regarding treatment: therapeutic diphenylcyclopropenone sensitization with weekly scalp DPC. Each CDR3 protein gets one entry after TCRdb re-called the RACE reads with MiXCR. The sample holds 350,000 to 400,000 distinct CDR3 sequences; about 5.1% are singletons and the top ten take roughly 2.6%. This specimen consisted of whole blood, obtained in connection with sensitization to the hapten diphenylcyclopropenone (DPC). The receptors stem from a woman between 50 and 59 years old with alopecia areata. Some clones in this sample may be carry-over from other donors' samples.

This clonotype occurred many times. This chain links TRBV20-1 with TRBJ2-3; tentatively, D is TRBD1 (6 bases). The V gene lost 2 bases and the J gene lost 3 bases, with 9 bases spanning the gap. Germline CDR1 DFQATT, CDR2 SNEGSKA (reference sequence). CDR3 length equals 13 residues. The CDR3 protein is CSARNRETDTQYF. The DNA for the CDR3 is TGCAGTGCTAGAAACAGGGAGACAGATACGCAGTATTTT.

This clonotype was found many times. The chain is built from TRBV7-6 and TRBJ2-7, with 7 bases matching TRBD1. This CDR3 contains 15 residues. Trimming removed 3 bases from V and 0 bases from J; junction bases left unmatched: 5. Germline V gene data show CDR1 as SGHVS and CDR2 as FNYEAQ. CDR3 sequence (DNA): TGTGCCAGCAGCTTTGGTGGGACAGTCTCCTACGAGCAGTACTTC. It translates to CASSFGGTVSYEQYF.

This clonotype occurred many times. The V gene is TRBV12-5, the J gene TRBJ2-5; 16 nucleotides line up with TRBD2. Looked up from germline, CDR1 is LGHNT and CDR2 is FRNRAP. There are 17 residues in the CDR3. After removal of 6 bases from V and 4 bases from J, the junction contained 8 bases not matched to a gene. The chain's CDR3 is CASGPGTSGGALETQYF. Here the CDR3 DNA reads TGTGCTAGTGGCCCAGGGACTAGCGGGGGGGCGCTAGAGACCCAGTACTTC.

This clonotype was seen at least ten times. V usage is TRBV12-5 and J usage is TRBJ2-7, with D unresolved. Trimming took 3 bases from V and 3 from J, leaving 6 bases between them. CDR3 length: 12 residues. CDR1 is LGHNT, CDR2 FRNRAP, per germline. CDR3 coding DNA: TGTGCTAGTGGTTTAAATCTCTACGAGCAGTACTTC. Amino acid sequence: CASGLNLYEQYF.

This clonotype was observed at least ten times. The genes are TRBV20-1 and TRBJ1-5; weak D call: TRBD1 (5 bases). V was pared by 6 bases and J by 4 bases, with 16 bases between. The CDR3 is made up of 14 amino acids. In germline, CDR1 is DFQATT, CDR2 SNEGSKA (reference sequence). The CDR3 bases are TGCAGTGCCGATATGGGGCGGGGGAATCAGCCCCAGCATTTT. This translates into CSADMGRGNQPQHF.

The J gene is TRBJ2-5, the V gene TRBV6-6; possibly TRBD1 for D (6 bases). From germline, CDR1 is MNHNY and CDR2 SVGAGI (reference sequence). Trimming cost V 6 bases and J 2 bases, with 19 bases left between them. The CDR3 is 16 amino acids. CDR3 in DNA: TGTGCCAGCAGCTTCACAGGGCGCTCGATTCAAGAGACCCAGTACTTC. Its translation is CASSFTGRSIQETQYF.

This clonotype was found many times. The chain links TRBV4-3 to TRBJ2-6; tentatively, D is TRBD1 (5 bases). The CDR3 is 17 amino acids. V dropped 1 base and J dropped 5 bases, with 15 bases sitting between them. Germline values: CDR1 LGHNA, CDR2 YSLEER. Written as DNA, the CDR3 is TGCGCCAGCAGCCAAGGAGACAGTGCCCTAAGGGCCAACGTCCTGACTTTC. It yields the protein CASSQGDSALRANVLTF.